This TCR beta chain was identified during a study of cytomegalovirus exposure and HLA in healthy donors. Whereas donors were nominally healthy upon sampling, unrecorded immune exposures were probable. PCR was performed using 60 Vbeta and 13 Jbeta primers. Only in-frame clones appear in the TCRdb table, and some are missing; sequencing was by immunoSEQ multiplex PCR. The data contain about 120,000 clones, around 79% of them singletons. This CDR3 has 13 amino acids. Unmatched junction bases numbered 9, after V lost 6 bases and J lost 6 bases. Germline CDR1 SQVTM, CDR2 ANQGSEA. The study's findings and limits: For most TCR beta V segments, an earlier analysis put the productive rate at about 90% or about 30% of the time. The study reported that TCR beta sequences accurately predicted HLA-A and HLA-B alleles in most subjects. Rates of TCR association differed by HLA locus in a later analysis, with DRB1 highest and HLA-C lowest.

Concerning this clone itself: No antigen is known for it.

The TCR sequence derives from a woman in her twenties or thirties in good health and CMV-seronegative. The sequenced sample consisted of PBMCs. The chain recombines TRBV29-1 with TRBJ2-7; the match to TRBD1 covers 9 bases. CDR3 sequence: CSVSPGTGLEQYF. As DNA, the CDR3 is TGCAGCGTCAGTCCCGGGACAGGGCTCGAGCAGTACTTC.